The subject of this entry is one TCR beta chain. Which antigen it targets is not known. Qualities for individual bases were not recorded, and no much larger clone is one base off. Using the deep immunoSEQ assay, multiplex PCR amplified TCR CDR3 regions from genomic DNA. Extracted genomic DNA from each cell subset was spread evenly across all wells of several immunoSEQ 96-well plates, with each plate serving as a replicate. For sorted subsets, 150 to 200 ng genomic DNA, equal to 25,000 to 35,000 T cell genomes, was loaded into each replicate PCR. Purified libraries were quantified with a Qubit 3.0 fluorometer, sized on a Bioanalyzer 2100, and re-quantified with the KAPA Library Quantification kit. Every immunoSEQ 96-well plate was sequenced on a separate single-read 150-cycle Illumina NextSeq 550 flow cell. The source study handled its data this way. Because only junctional sequences without quality scores were contained in the immunoSEQ output, filtering matching that applied to full-length reads could not be performed. Sequences were annotated with PyIR, a Python wrapper for IgBLAST v1.9, using IMGT germline references to assign V/J genes and CDR3. Reads with weak V/J assignments (E-value above 1e-6), missing CDR3, stop codons, out-of-frame junctions, or ambiguous translated residues were removed. V3J clonotypes were defined as sequences sharing the same inferred V gene, J gene, and CDR3 amino acid sequence. Percentage overlap between repertoires was calculated by dividing the number of shared unique clonotypes by the size of the smaller repertoire. Three approaches were used to assess repertoire richness: RTK rarefaction, the Chao1 estimator, and Recon v2.1 estimates of unobserved clonotypes. Generation probabilities for all TCRbeta clonotypes obtained by the gDNA method from several donors were computed using OLGA. TCRdb provides this immuneACCESS table in a form limited to in-frame rearrangements. Some clones are lacking; in checked studies, under half of them reflect an unresolved V gene, and why the rest are absent is not known. The D gene and trimming were derived from the DNA, and the V and J assignments and clone size from that table. Here the sample has hundreds of thousands of clones; roughly 95% occur a single time. The top ten clonotypes cover 0.11% of the sample.

The CDR3 has 15 amino acids, counting the end cysteine and phenylalanine. Just the 45-base CDR3 DNA is kept, in frame starting at base 1. The germline V gene specifies MDHEN as CDR1 and SYDVKM as CDR2. The V and J ends are trimmed by 6 bases and 4 bases, leaving 19 bases between them. This sample is drawn from a study of shared clonotypes between healthy human individuals (dated by TCRdb to 2020 to 2022). Some background on the complete study: A few men and a couple of women, aged 18 to 49 years, made up the cohort. For each donor, CD4 naive and CD4 memory were each given three plates, CD8 naive was given two plates, and CD8 memory was given one plate. Blood TCR repertoires of four to six healthy adults were deeply sequenced to estimate repertoire size and the extent of clonotype sharing between individuals. To increase sequencing depth and limit assay-specific biases, different laboratories used diverse techniques to prepare libraries and sequence TCR repertoires. Each donor's leukapheresis produced roughly between about 0.9 and 9.5 billion PBMCs. The research as a whole found: Sampling was restricted to blood, and TCR repertoires in tissue are likely to differ from TCR repertoires in blood. Sharing across several donors was observed for about 5% of naive CD4, over 3% of naive CD8, 2% to 2.5% of memory CD4, and around 0.4% of memory CD8 clonotypes. Rarefaction of sorted-subset datasets indicated incomplete sequencing despite the large sequencing depth. Naive subsets generally had larger estimated clonotype richness than memory subsets did. The small number of donors limited the genetic and exposure-history diversity represented. Compared with non-shared clonotypes, clonotypes shared by all four sorted-subset donors had higher generation probabilities. Based on pairwise subsampling, the degree of clonotype sharing among donors was expected to be affected by sequencing depth.

CD8 naive samples consisted of CD45RO-negative cells that were positively selected for CCR7, yielding a CD45RA+CCR7+ population without TemRA cells. The donors were healthy, HIV-negative adults with no recently reported acute infections or vaccinations. All donors were Caucasian adults living in Nashville, Tennessee, USA. Blood was collected by leukapheresis, and PBMCs were isolated by Ficoll-Histopaque density gradient centrifugation and then cryopreserved in liquid nitrogen vapor phase. Purity and quantity of every magnetically sorted T cell population were checked by analytical flow cytometry. From each sorted fraction, genomic DNA was isolated and quantified by UV absorbance on a Nanodrop 2000c.

The sample taken for sequencing was naive CD8+ T cells sorted from blood. The cell subset or site label, as the study defines it: CD45RA+CCR7+. Here the chain combines TRBV28 and TRBJ2-7, with a tentative D gene TRBD2 over 6 matching bases. The source is a woman aged 30 to 39 in good health. CDR3 sequence: CASRIHTGRPYEQYF. The sequenced DNA: TGTGCCAGCAGGATCCATACCGGGAGACCATACGAGCAGTACTTC.